These 16 T cell receptor beta chains were sequenced from one sample in a study of blood T cell repertoires in COVID-19. Some clones are missing from TCRdb's copy, which holds only in-frame ones; the method was immunoSEQ multiplex PCR. The data show some 100,000 clones, around four fifths seen once. The sample comprised peripheral blood. These receptors all stem from a woman in her fifties or sixties with acute or convalescent COVID-19.

This chain joins TRBV19 and TRBJ1-5; TRBD1 agrees at 9 bases. Trimming cost V 5 bases and J 7 bases; bases outside gene matches: 12. The germline gives CDR1 LNHDA, CDR2 SQIVND (reference sequence). The CDR3 runs 16 residues. The chain's CDR3 is CASSGGWDRALQPQHF. In DNA form, the CDR3 reads TGTGCCAGTAGTGGAGGATGGGACAGGGCTTTACAGCCCCAGCATTTT. Full variable domain (rest looked up from reference TRBV19 and TRBJ1-5): DGGITQSPKYLFRKEGQNVTLSCEQNLNHDAMYWYRQDPGQGLRLIYYSQIVNDFQKGDIAEGYSVSREKKESFPLTVTSAQKNPTAFYLCASSGGWDRALQPQHFGDGTRLSIL.

This clone was observed a single time. This sequence joins TRBV19 and TRBJ2-3; 7 nucleotides line up with TRBD2. Germline V lookup: CDR1 LNHDA, CDR2 SQIVND (reference sequence). With 6 bases clipped from V and 0 bases from J, the junction kept 9 bases outside the gene matches. The CDR3 consists of 16 residues. CDR3 bases: TGTGCCAGTAGAGGCGGGGGATACGCTAGCACAGATACGCAGTATTTT. This translates into CASRGGGYASTDTQYF.

The chain has TRBV7-3 and TRBJ2-3, with a weak D call TRBD1 (6 bases). Deletions cut 5 bases from V and 1 base from J, with 13 bases between. Germline CDR1 and CDR2: SGHTA and FQGTGA. The CDR3 contains 15 residues. Written as DNA, the CDR3 is TGTGCCAGCAGCCCACTAGGACAGCGCACAGATACGCAGTATTTT. Translating it yields CASSPLGQRTDTQYF.

CDR3 in amino acids: CASSPLLAEETQYF. For the CDR3, the DNA is TGCGCCAGCAGCCCGCTCCTAGCGGAAGAGACCCAGTACTTC. The V and J genes are TRBV5-1 and TRBJ2-5; TRBD2 agrees at 7 bases. The length of the CDR3 is 14 residues. V shed 4 bases and J 3 bases; nucleotides not matched to a gene: 6. The germline V gene encodes CDR1 SGHRS and CDR2 YFSETQ. Full variable domain (rest looked up from reference TRBV5-1 and TRBJ2-5): KAGVTQTPRYLIKTRGQQVTLSCSPISGHRSVSWYQQTPGQGLQFLFEYFSETQRNKGNFPGRFSGRQFSNSRSEMNVSTLELGDSALYLCASSPLLAEETQYFGPGTRLLVL.

This rearrangement joins TRBV9 to TRBJ2-1, with D perhaps matching TRBD2 (6 bases). This CDR3 contains 15 residues. The germline V and J ends were trimmed by 0 bases and 2 bases, with 9 bases remaining between them. Germline lookup yields CDR1 SGDLS and CDR2 YYNGEE. The CDR3 DNA follows: TGTGCCAGCAGCGTAGCGGGGGATCCCTACAATGAGCAGTTCTTC. Residues: CASSVAGDPYNEQFF.

This clone was found a few times. V is TRBV3-1 (or the pseudogene TRBV3-2) and J is TRBJ1-3; possible D gene TRBD1, 5 bases. CDR3 length: 14 amino acids. Trimming removed 5 bases at V and 0 bases at J, with 8 bases between. Germline V gene sequence: CDR1 LGHDT, CDR2 YNNKEL (reference sequence). The CDR3 is CASSVGASGNTIYF. The CDR3 coding sequence is TGTGCCAGCAGCGTAGGGGCCTCTGGAAACACCATATATTTT.

The V call is TRBV12-3 or TRBV12-4, the J call TRBJ1-1, with D maybe TRBD1 (6 bases). The V and J ends lost 3 bases and 10 bases respectively, with 15 bases between them. The CDR3 has 13 residues. CDR3 bases: TGTGCCAGCAGTTTTCGCCCAGGGGTTGGAGCTTTCTTT. Its translation: CASSFRPGVGAFF.

The rearrangement links TRBV30 to TRBJ1-4, with a possible D match to TRBD1 (6 bases). Germline V lookup: CDR1 GTSNPN, CDR2 SVGIG (reference sequence). The CDR3 is 13 amino acids. Trimming cost V 5 bases and J 4 bases, with 11 bases left between them. The CDR3 loop is CAWAPGHNEKLFF. Written as DNA, the CDR3 is TGTGCCTGGGCCCCGGGACATAATGAAAAACTGTTTTTT. Supplemented by reference TRBV30 and TRBJ1-4, the full variable domain reads SQTIHQWPATLVQPVGSPLSLECTVEGTSNPNLYWYRQAAGRGLQLLFYSVGIGQISSEVPQNLSASRPQDRQFILSSKKLLLSDSGFYLCAWAPGHNEKLFFGSGTQLSVL.

V and J are TRBV3-1 (or the pseudogene TRBV3-2) and TRBJ2-7, with D possibly matching TRBD2 (6 bases). Germline CDR1 reads LGHDT; CDR2 reads YNNKEL (reference sequence). V was cut by 4 bases and J by 5 bases, with 15 bases left in between. The CDR3 runs 14 residues. Here the CDR3 reads CASSPGGVVNEQYF. CDR3 DNA sequence: TGTGCCAGCAGCCCCGGAGGGGTGGTAAACGAGCAGTACTTC.

This sequence joins TRBV7-2 and TRBJ1-1, with D tentatively TRBD1 (6 bases). This CDR3 comprises 14 residues. Deletions cut 3 bases from V and 5 bases from J, with 13 bases between. Germline CDR1 is SGHTA and CDR2 is FQGNSA. The CDR3 loop reads CASSFRTERTEAFF. CDR3 nucleotides: TGTGCCAGCAGCTTCCGGACAGAGAGGACTGAAGCTTTCTTT.

The chain carries TRBV9 and TRBJ2-6, with D possibly being TRBD2 (6 bases). CDR1 is SGDLS and CDR2 is YYNGEE in the germline V gene. The germline V and J ends were trimmed by 3 bases and 0 bases, with 13 bases remaining between them. The CDR3 is made up of 17 amino acids. Written as DNA, the CDR3 is TGTGCCAGCAGCGCCCGGAACGGGGGCTCTGGGGCCAACGTCCTGACTTTC. It translates to CASSARNGGSGANVLTF.

This chain connects TRBV28 to TRBJ2-5; D is perhaps TRBD1 (6 bases). The V end was cut by 1 base, the J end by 6 bases, with 12 bases between. The CDR3 spans 14 residues. Germline CDR1 MDHEN, CDR2 SYDVKM. CDR3 protein: CASSLLQGAQTQYF. In DNA, the CDR3 is TGTGCCAGCAGTTTATTACAGGGTGCCCAGACCCAGTACTTC.

The V and J genes are TRBV3-1 (or the pseudogene TRBV3-2) and TRBJ1-5; D is perhaps TRBD1 (5 bases). The CDR3 is 14 residues long. The V gene's germline CDR1 is LGHDT and CDR2 YNNKEL (reference sequence). V was trimmed by 3 bases and J by 3 bases, leaving 9 bases between them. This CDR3 reads CASSHGGYNQPQHF. The CDR3 DNA follows: TGTGCCAGCAGCCATGGGGGGTACAATCAGCCCCAGCATTTT.

V and J are TRBV6-5 and TRBJ2-7; D ambiguous. CDR1 and CDR2 from the germline V gene are MNHEY and SVGAGI. The CDR3 is made up of 13 amino acids. V was cut by 7 bases and J by 2 bases, with 12 bases left in between. This CDR3 reads CASNSRSTYEQYF. CDR3 bases: TGTGCCAGCAACTCCCGATCCACCTACGAGCAGTACTTC.

V gene TRBV27 combines with J gene TRBJ2-2, with D maybe TRBD1 (6 bases). The V gene lost 9 bases and the J gene lost 2 bases, with 13 bases spanning the gap. CDR3 length: 14 residues. Looked up from germline, CDR1 is MNHEY and CDR2 is SMNVEV (reference sequence). The CDR3 bases are TGTGCCAGTAAGGGACAAACTAACACCGGGGAGCTGTTTTTT. Translating gives CASKGQTNTGELFF.

The chain has TRBV25-1 and TRBJ2-1, with TRBD2 matching over 8 bases. The length of the CDR3 is 15 residues. Germline CDR1 is MGHDK and CDR2 is SYGVNS. The V and J ends lost 1 base and 4 bases, in that order; junction bases with no gene match: 3. This CDR3 is CASSESERGYNEQFF. The CDR3 DNA reads TGTGCCAGCAGTGAATCGGAGCGGGGGTACAATGAGCAGTTCTTC.